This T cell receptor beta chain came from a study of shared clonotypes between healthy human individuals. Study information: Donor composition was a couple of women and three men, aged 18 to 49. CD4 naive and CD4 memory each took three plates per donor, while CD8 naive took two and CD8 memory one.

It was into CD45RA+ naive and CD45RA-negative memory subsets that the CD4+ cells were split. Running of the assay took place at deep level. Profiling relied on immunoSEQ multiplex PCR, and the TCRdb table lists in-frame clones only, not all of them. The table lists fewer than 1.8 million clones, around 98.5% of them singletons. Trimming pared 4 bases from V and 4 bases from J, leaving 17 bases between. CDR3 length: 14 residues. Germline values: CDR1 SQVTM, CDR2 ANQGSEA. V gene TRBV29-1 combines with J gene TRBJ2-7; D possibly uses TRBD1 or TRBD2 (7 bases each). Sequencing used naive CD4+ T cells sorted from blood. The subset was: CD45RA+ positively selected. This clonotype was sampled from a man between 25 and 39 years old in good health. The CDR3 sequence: CSVGAGEGAYEQYF. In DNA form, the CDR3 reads TGCAGCGTTGGGGCCGGGGAGGGGGCTTACGAGCAGTACTTC.